The present T cell receptor (beta chain) was sequenced within a study of regulatory T cells in long-lasting Graves disease. The sample holds many counts of this clonotype. Building of the TCR beta libraries involved iRepertoire HTBI primers and Arm-PCR of CDR3 regions. TCRdb processed the multiplex PCR reads anew with MiXCR; each CDR3 protein has one entry. The sample lists 530,000 or so distinct CDR3 sequences; 15% to 20% were seen once. As for time point: newly diagnosed GD, antithyroid drugs for less than 3 months. PBMC-extracted RNA yielded the TCR library. Graves' disease diagnosis followed American Thyroid Association guidelines. The CDR3 totals 13 residues. Germline CDR1 reads MNHEY; CDR2 reads SMNVEV (reference sequence). Trimming left V 6 bases short and J 5 bases short, with 14 bases between. This same sample was also taken into another study, of T cells in Graves' hyperthyroidism and ophthalmopathy.

This TCR was recovered from a man between 18 and 29 years old with Graves disease. Sequencing was performed on peripheral blood mononuclear cells (PBMCs), taken at new diagnosis, from a patient treated with antithyroid drugs. The chain is built from TRBV27 and TRBJ2-7; D unclear. CDR3 loop: CASSSVWVHEQYF. The CDR3 DNA is TGTGCCAGCAGCTCCGTTTGGGTCCACGAGCAGTACTTC.